The T cell receptor beta chain described here comes from a study of T cell repertoires in cytomegalovirus infection. The study's findings and limits: CMV-specific TCR beta clonotypes restricted by HLA-C dominated the ex vivo response.

There are a few counts of this clonotype. Antigen: not known. TCRdb re-analysed the reads in MiXCR, keeping a single row per CDR3 protein. The repertoire holds hundreds of thousands of distinct CDR3 sequences, roughly 36% seen once, with 15% to 20% in the top ten. The germline gives CDR1 KGHDR, CDR2 SFDVKD. The V end was cut by 3 bases, the J end by 6 bases, with 14 bases between. This CDR3 comprises 15 residues. The V call is TRBV24-1, the J call TRBJ2-1, with D perhaps TRBD1 (6 bases). The sample here was cultured PBMCs, taken from culture after CMV antigen stimulation. This receptor was obtained from a human donor in good health (CMV status not recorded). Some clones in this sample may be carry-over from other donors' samples. The CDR3 DNA sequence: TGTGCCACCAGTGATGGGGGACAACCTGGCAATGAGCAGTTCTTC. This sequence encodes CATSDGGQPGNEQFF.